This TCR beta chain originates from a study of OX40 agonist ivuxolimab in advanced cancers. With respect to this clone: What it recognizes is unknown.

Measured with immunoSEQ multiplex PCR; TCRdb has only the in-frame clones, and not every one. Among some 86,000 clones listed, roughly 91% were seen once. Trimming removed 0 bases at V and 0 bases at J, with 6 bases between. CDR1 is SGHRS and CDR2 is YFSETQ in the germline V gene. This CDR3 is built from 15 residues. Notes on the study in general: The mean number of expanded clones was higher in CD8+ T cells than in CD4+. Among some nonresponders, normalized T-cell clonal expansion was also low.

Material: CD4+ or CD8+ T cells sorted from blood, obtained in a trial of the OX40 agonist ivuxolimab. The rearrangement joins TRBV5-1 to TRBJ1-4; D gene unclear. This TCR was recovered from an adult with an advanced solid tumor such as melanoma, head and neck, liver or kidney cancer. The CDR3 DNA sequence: TGCGCCAGCAGCTTGGGACCGTCAACTAATGAAAAACTGTTTTTT. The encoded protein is CASSLGPSTNEKLFF.